The sequence of this T cell receptor (beta chain) was determined in a study of spatial heterogeneity in lung cancer. On the study more broadly: In tumor regions, TCR transcript counts tracked strongly with a T cell module score from matched bulk RNA-seq.

The germline V gene encodes CDR1 LGHDT and CDR2 YNNKEL (reference sequence). The CDR3 is 13 residues long. V lost 1 base, J lost 3 bases, and 7 bases lay in between. Each CDR3 protein is one row after TCRdb ran MiXCR on the 5' RACE reads. The sample comprises 23,000 or so distinct CDR3 sequences, 5% to 7% of which are singletons, and 10% rests with the top ten. Whole-study results and caveats: Mutation counts in tumors were tracked by counts of expanded intratumoral alpha and beta TCRs.

This clonotype came up a few times. Its target is unknown. Described time point: sample taken at primary tumor resection. The source of this sequence is a male donor with early-stage non-small cell lung cancer. V gene TRBV3-1 combines with J gene TRBJ2-7; D remains ambiguous. The input for sequencing was lung tumor tissue, taken at surgery. CDR3 nucleotides: TGTGCCAGCAGCCAAGGTCCCCTCTACGAGCAGTACTTC. Its protein is CASSQGPLYEQYF.